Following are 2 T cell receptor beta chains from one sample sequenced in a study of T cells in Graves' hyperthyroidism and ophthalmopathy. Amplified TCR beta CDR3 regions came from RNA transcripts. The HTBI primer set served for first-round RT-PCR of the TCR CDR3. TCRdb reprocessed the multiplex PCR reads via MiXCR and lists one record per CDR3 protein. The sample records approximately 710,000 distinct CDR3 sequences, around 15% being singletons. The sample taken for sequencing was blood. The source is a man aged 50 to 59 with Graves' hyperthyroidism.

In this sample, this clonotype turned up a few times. The CDR3 here is CATRQGSGEQYF. The CDR3 DNA is TGTGCCACCAGGCAGGGGTCCGGCGAGCAGTACTTC. The chain employs TRBV24-1 and TRBJ2-7; weak D call: TRBD1 (6 bases). The CDR3 length is 12 residues. CDR1 is KGHDR, CDR2 SFDVKD, per germline. Trimming pared 7 bases from V and 6 bases from J, leaving 12 bases between.

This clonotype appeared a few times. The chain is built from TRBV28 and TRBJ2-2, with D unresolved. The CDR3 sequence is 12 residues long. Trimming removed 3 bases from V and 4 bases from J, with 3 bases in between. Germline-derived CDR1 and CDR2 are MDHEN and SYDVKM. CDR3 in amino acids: CASSFPTGELFF. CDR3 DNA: TGTGCCAGCAGTTTCCCCACCGGGGAGCTGTTTTTT.